A selection of T cell receptor beta chains follows, all from one sample in a study of radiotherapy plus CTLA-4 blockade in lung cancer. Clones were read by immunoSEQ multiplex PCR, and TCRdb kept only the in-frame ones, dropping some. The sample shows roughly 32,000 clones, about 69% of them seen only once. The source was peripheral blood, collected from a patient treated with radiotherapy plus ipilimumab. Receptors originate from a human donor with non-small cell lung cancer that progressed on radiotherapy plus ipilimumab. Both conserved end residues are part of each CDR3. The D gene is left open where the match is weak. Clone size is not always given. Where it is, it says once, few, many or a class for expanded clones.

v_gene	d_gene	abundance	j_gene	CDR3nt	CDR3aa
TRBV2	TRBD1	once	TRBJ1-1	TGTGCCAGCGGACAGGTGAACACTGAAGCTTTCTTT	CASGQVNTEAFF
TRBV28	.	.	TRBJ1-1	TGTGCCAGCAGTACCCCAGCTCGGACTGAAGCTTTCTTT	CASSTPARTEAFF
TRBV10-3	TRBD2	.	TRBJ2-3	TGTGCCATCAGTGAGCCGGGGGGAGCGGGTTACAGCACAGATACGCAGTATTTT	CAISEPGGAGYSTDTQYF
TRBV27	.	.	TRBJ1-1	TGTGCCAGCAGTTTAACTCCGACAGGACCCACTGGGGAGGGTTTCTTT	CASSLTPTGPTGEGFF
TRBV7-2	.	.	TRBJ1-4	TGTGCCAGCAGCTTACAGGGGACGTCCAGTGAAAAACTGTTTTTT	CASSLQGTSSEKLFF
TRBV7-9	TRBD1	.	TRBJ2-2	TGTGCCAGCAGCTTAGGGGGACAGGGGGCCTCCGGGGAGCTGTTTTTT	CASSLGGQGASGELFF
TRBV6-6	TRBD2	.	TRBJ2-1	TGTGCCAGCAGCCCCGCCACTAGCGGGGACAATGAGCAGTTCTTC	CASSPATSGDNEQFF
TRBV4-1	TRBD1	.	TRBJ1-1	TGCGCCAGCAGCCAAGGGCAGGGGGGAACTGAAGCTTTCTTT	CASSQGQGGTEAFF
TRBV29-1	.	.	TRBJ2-7	TGCAGCGTTGAAGGAAACCGCCTCGAGCAGTACTTC	CSVEGNRLEQYF
TRBV9	TRBD2	few	TRBJ2-5	TGTGCCAGCAGCACTCCGGGAGGCCAAGAGACCCAGTACTTC	CASSTPGGQETQYF
TRBV18	.	.	TRBJ2-4	TGTGCCAGCTCCCCGAATTTAGCCAAAAACATTCAGTACTTC	CASSPNLAKNIQYF
TRBV28	.	.	TRBJ1-2	TGTGCCAGCAGTTTCAGACAGCACTATGGCTACACCTTC	CASSFRQHYGYTF
TRBV7-9	.	.	TRBJ1-1	TGTGCCAGCAGCTTAACCTCCACTGAAGCTTTCTTT	CASSLTSTEAFF
TRBV7-2	TRBD1	.	TRBJ1-4	TGTGCCAGCAGCGCAGGGACAGTCATTAATGAAAAACTGTTTTTT	CASSAGTVINEKLFF